These T cell receptor beta chains were read from a single sample in a study of T cell repertoires in cytomegalovirus infection. Using its own MiXCR run on the reads, TCRdb lists one record per CDR3 protein. The sample records about 180,000 distinct CDR3 sequences, over 13% being singletons. The sequenced sample was PBMCs. The receptors stem from a human donor in good health (CMV status not recorded). Some clones in this sample may be carry-over from other donors' samples. Both conserved end residues are part of each CDR3. A D gene is named only where the DNA matches it firmly. Rows give clone size only sometimes, using once, few, many, or a class for an expanded clone.

>-|few|TRBJ1-5|TRBV19
TGTGCCAGTAGTCAGAGGCCCCAGCATTTT
CASSQRPQHF
>TRBD1|many|TRBJ2-1|TRBV19
TGTGCCAGTAGTAGCCCCGGGACAGGGGTGAATGAGCAGTTCTTC
CASSSPGTGVNEQFF
>-|few|TRBJ2-1|TRBV12-3/TRBV12-4
TGTGCCAGCAGATCGACGACAACAGGGAATGAGCAGTTCTTC
CASRSTTTGNEQFF
>-|few|TRBJ2-1|TRBV20-1
TGCAGTGCTAGAGATACCAGGGTCGATGAGCAGTTCTTC
CSARDTRVDEQFF
>-|few|TRBJ1-2|TRBV18
TGTGCCAGCTCACCAGAGACAGCAAACTATGGCTACACCTTC
CASSPETANYGYTF
>TRBD1|many|TRBJ2-2|TRBV7-2
TGTGCCAGCAGCCCCGACAGGGGTGGCACCGGGGAGCTGTTTTTT
CASSPDRGGTGELFF
>-|few|TRBJ2-6|TRBV6-5
TGTGCCAGCAGTGCCGTATCTGGGGCCAACGTCCTGACTTTC
CASSAVSGANVLTF
>-|many|TRBJ1-1|TRBV2
TGTGCCAGCAGTGAAGCTGGTGGGCGGGTAGGAGGTGAAGCTTTCTTT
CASSEAGGRVGGEAFF
>TRBD2|-|TRBJ2-1|TRBV28
TGTGCCAGCAGTACAACGGGACTAGCTTACAATGAGCAGTTCTTC
CASSTTGLAYNEQFF
>-|-|TRBJ2-3|TRBV7-2
TGTGCCAGCAGCTTAAGAGGAGCGAGCCGTATCGCAGATACGCAGTATTTT
CASSLRGASRIADTQYF
>-|-|TRBJ2-1|TRBV24-1
TGTGCCACCAGTGAGAGATTGCCAGCGGATGAGCAGTTCTTC
CATSERLPADEQFF
>-|many|TRBJ2-1|TRBV12-3/TRBV12-4
TGTGCCTCGGACAGTTATGGCGATGAGCAGTTCTTC
CASDSYGDEQFF
>-|-|TRBJ2-2|TRBV20-1
TGCAGTGCTAGAGAGATAGCGGCATCGACGAACACCGGGGAGCTGTTTTTT
CSAREIAASTNTGELFF
>TRBD2|-|TRBJ2-1|TRBV24-1
TGTGCCACCAGTACCCCTAGCGGGAGAGGTAAAGGGGAAATAGATGAGCAGTTCTTC
CATSTPSGRGKGEIDEQFF
>TRBD1|once|TRBJ2-7|TRBV5-1
TGCGCCAGCAGCTCCTATTACAGGGGGTCCTACGAGCAGTACTTC
CASSSYYRGSYEQYF
>-|many|TRBJ1-5|TRBV11-2
TGTGCCAGCAGCTTTGGAACACCTAATCAGCCCCAGCATTTT
CASSFGTPNQPQHF
>-|few|TRBJ2-4|TRBV15
TGTGCCACCAGCCAATGGACAGCCAAAAACATTCAGTACTTC
CATSQWTAKNIQYF
>TRBD1|once|TRBJ1-1|TRBV18
TGTACCAGCTCACAATCAGGGGGTACAACTGAAGCTTTCTTT
CTSSQSGGTTEAFF
>-|many|TRBJ2-2|TRBV18
TGTGCCAGCTCACCAGACCAGGCGAACACCGGGGAGCTGTTTTTT
CASSPDQANTGELFF
>TRBD1|-|TRBJ2-2|TRBV5-1
TGCGCCAGCAGCTTACAGGGGACGTCAACCGCCGGGGAGCTGTTTTTT
CASSLQGTSTAGELFF
>-|many|TRBJ2-5|TRBV29-1
TGCAGCGTTGAAGTCATAGAGACCCAGTACTTC
CSVEVIETQYF
>-|many|TRBJ2-1|TRBV7-2
TGTGCCAGCAGCTTAGGGCCCCGGAGCTCCTACAATGAGCAGTTCTTC
CASSLGPRSSYNEQFF
>TRBD2|many|TRBJ2-7|TRBV28
TGTGCCAGCAGTCCTCCCCCGGGACTAGCGGGAGACGAGCAGTACTTC
CASSPPPGLAGDEQYF
>-|few|TRBJ1-1|TRBV5-5
TGTGCCAGCAGATTGACCCAGACAGCTTTCTTT
CASRLTQTAFF
>TRBD1|few|TRBJ1-1|TRBV29-1
TGCAGCGTTGAAAAGACAGGGTTGGCTGAAGCTTTCTTT
CSVEKTGLAEAFF